These 6 T cell receptor beta chains share one sample of origin, sequenced in a study of neoadjuvant anti-PD-1 for oral cavity cancer. Produced via immunoSEQ multiplex PCR; TCRdb's table is partial and in-frame only. The table lists nearly 7,000 clones, 55% to 75% of them singletons, with around 3% in the top ten. The input for sequencing was PBMCs, taken before nivolumab (anti-PD-1) treatment. These receptors were obtained from a person aged 40-85 years with oral cavity squamous cell carcinoma.

The V call is TRBV6-5, the J call TRBJ1-4; D uncertain. V was trimmed by 0 bases and J by 3 bases, leaving 8 bases between them. The CDR3 is made up of 15 amino acids. Germline V gene data show CDR1 as MNHEY and CDR2 as SVGAGI. The CDR3 DNA reads as TGTGCCAGCAGTTACTCCCAGACACCTAATGAAAAACTGTTTTTT. Amino acids: CASSYSQTPNEKLFF.

This chain links TRBV2 with TRBJ1-5; D is undetermined. V was clipped by 5 bases and J by 2 bases, with 7 bases between them. CDR3 length: 13 amino acids. CDR1 SNHLY and CDR2 FYNNEI come from the germline V gene. CDR3 amino acids: CASSMVGNQPQHF. CDR3 nucleotide sequence: TGTGCCAGCAGTATGGTGGGCAATCAGCCCCAGCATTTT.

There are a few counts of this clone. This sequence joins TRBV5-5 and TRBJ2-7; 13 bases are a match to TRBD2. Germline CDR1 SGHKS, CDR2 YYEKEE (reference sequence). The CDR3 sequence is 15 residues long. V was clipped by 3 bases and J by 4 bases; unmatched bases: 4. The CDR3 is CASSSRTSGGYEQYF. In DNA form, the CDR3 reads TGTGCCAGCAGCTCCAGGACTAGCGGGGGTTACGAGCAGTACTTC. The whole variable domain, remainder taken from reference TRBV5-5 and TRBJ2-7, is DAGVTQSPTHLIKTRGQQVTLRCSPISGHKSVSWYQQVLGQGPQFIFQYYEKEERGRGNFPDRFSARQFPNYSSELNVNALLLGDSALYLCASSSRTSGGYEQYFGPGTRLTVT.

The V gene is TRBV13, the J gene TRBJ2-7; D unclear. Trimming cost V 0 bases and J 3 bases, with 3 bases left between them. The CDR3 runs to 12 residues. CDR1 is PRHDT and CDR2 is FYEKMQ in the germline V gene (reference sequence). Written as DNA, the CDR3 is TGTGCCAGCAGCTTAGGGCTCTACGAGCAGTACTTC. Translation gives CASSLGLYEQYF.

Only one count was recorded for this clone. The rearrangement uses TRBV27 and TRBJ2-1, with D possibly matching TRBD2 (5 bases). The germline gives CDR1 MNHEY, CDR2 SMNVEV (reference sequence). Trimming pared 3 bases from V and 7 bases from J, leaving 7 bases between. The length of the CDR3 is 12 residues. The CDR3: CASSFRGNEQFF. CDR3 sequence (DNA): TGTGCCAGCAGTTTCCGAGGGAATGAGCAGTTCTTC.

The J gene is TRBJ1-2, the V gene TRBV30; maybe TRBD1 (6 bases). Trimming cost V 1 base and J 1 base, with 13 bases left between them. This CDR3 region has 15 residues. Germline values: CDR1 GTSNPN, CDR2 SVGIG (reference sequence). The CDR3 DNA follows: TGTGCCTGGAGTGGAACAGGGAGACTTAACTATGGCTACACCTTC. Residues: CAWSGTGRLNYGYTF. Drawing the rest from reference TRBV30 and TRBJ1-2, the complete variable domain is SQTIHQWPATLVQPVGSPLSLECTVEGTSNPNLYWYRQAAGRGLQLLFYSVGIGQISSEVPQNLSASRPQDRQFILSSKKLLLSDSGFYLCAWSGTGRLNYGYTFGSGTRLTVV.